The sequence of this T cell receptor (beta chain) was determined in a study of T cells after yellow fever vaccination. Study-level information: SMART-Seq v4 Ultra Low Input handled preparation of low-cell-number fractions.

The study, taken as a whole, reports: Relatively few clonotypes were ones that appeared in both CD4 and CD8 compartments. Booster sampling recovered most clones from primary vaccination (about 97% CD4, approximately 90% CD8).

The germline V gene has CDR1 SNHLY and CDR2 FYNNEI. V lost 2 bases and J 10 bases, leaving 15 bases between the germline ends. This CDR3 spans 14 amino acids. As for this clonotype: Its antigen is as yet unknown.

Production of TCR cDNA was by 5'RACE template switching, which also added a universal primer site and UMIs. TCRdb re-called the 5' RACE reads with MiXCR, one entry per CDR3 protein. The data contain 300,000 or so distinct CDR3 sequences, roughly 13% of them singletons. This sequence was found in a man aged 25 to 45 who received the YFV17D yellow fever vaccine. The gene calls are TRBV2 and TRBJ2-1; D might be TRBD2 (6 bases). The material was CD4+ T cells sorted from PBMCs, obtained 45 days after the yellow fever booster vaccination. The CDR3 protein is CASSENMGSGEQFF. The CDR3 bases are TGTGCCAGCAGTGAAAACATGGGTAGCGGCGAGCAGTTCTTC.